This TCR beta chain was profiled in a study of blood T cell repertoires in COVID-19. Study-wide background: Sites across the United States, Italy and Spain contributed samples from acute and convalescent COVID-19.

Original processing methods: Amplification with reference gene primers provided the estimates of nucleated cell counts. Assay: immunoSEQ multiplex PCR; the TCRdb copy retains only in-frame clones and omits some. V and J calls and clone size are those listed in that table; D and trimming were worked out from the DNA. Of roughly 170,000 clones in the sample, approximately 87% are singletons; the top ten hold 0.85% to 0.95%. Germline V gives CDR1 SGHTA, CDR2 FQGTGA. V dropped 5 bases and J dropped 2; count of bases not matched to a gene: 2. The CDR3 has 14 residues. The chain uses TRBV7-3 and TRBJ2-2, with TRBD1 matching 7 bases. The source is a woman aged 18-35 years who had recovered from COVID-19. The sample comprised peripheral blood. Written as DNA, the CDR3 is TGTGCCAGCAGCGACAGGGTAAACACCGGGGAGCTGTTTTTT. Translating it yields CASSDRVNTGELFF.